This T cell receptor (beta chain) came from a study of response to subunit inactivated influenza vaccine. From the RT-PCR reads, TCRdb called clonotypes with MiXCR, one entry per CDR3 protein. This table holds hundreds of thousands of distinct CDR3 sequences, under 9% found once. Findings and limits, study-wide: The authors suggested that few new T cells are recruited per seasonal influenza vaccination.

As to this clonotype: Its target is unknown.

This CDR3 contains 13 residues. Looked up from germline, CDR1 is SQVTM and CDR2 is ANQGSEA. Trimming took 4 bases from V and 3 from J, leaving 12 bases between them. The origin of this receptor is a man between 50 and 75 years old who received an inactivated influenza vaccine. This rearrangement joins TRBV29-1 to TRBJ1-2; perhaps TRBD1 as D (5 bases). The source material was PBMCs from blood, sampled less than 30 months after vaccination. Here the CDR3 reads CSVVGQGHYGYTF. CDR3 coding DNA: TGCAGCGTTGTGGGGCAGGGCCACTATGGCTACACCTTC.